This is a list of T cell receptor beta chains from one sample in a study of blood T cells in healthy people across ages. TCRdb re-derived calls from the 5' RACE reads in MiXCR, one entry per CDR3 protein. The data contain more than 1,400,000 distinct CDR3 sequences, about 43% of them singletons. Sequencing used blood. The receptors were gathered from a young woman in good health. Each CDR3 is given with its conserved first and last residue. D genes are given only for firm matches. Expanded clones are given a class, and other clones once, few, many or no size at all.

D | J | size | V | CDR3 | DNA
NA | TRBJ2-3 | NA | TRBV7-2 | CASSLVVADTQYF | TGTGCCAGCAGCTTAGTGGTCGCGGATACGCAGTATTTT
TRBD1 | TRBJ1-5 | NA | TRBV11-2 | CASSIGTAGNQPQHF | TGTGCCAGCAGCATCGGGACAGCTGGCAATCAGCCCCAGCATTTT
NA | TRBJ2-1 | few | TRBV27 | CASSLSPEPNEQFF | TGTGCCAGCAGTTTATCTCCGGAACCCAATGAGCAGTTCTTC
TRBD1 | TRBJ1-2 | NA | TRBV28 | CASSTPGTGDYGYTF | TGTGCCAGCAGTACCCCCGGGACAGGGGACTATGGCTACACCTTC
NA | TRBJ2-1 | NA | TRBV7-6 | CASSRQAYGVETQFF | TGTGCCAGCAGCCGACAGGCATATGGAGTCGAGACCCAGTTCTTC
TRBD2 | TRBJ2-7 | NA | TRBV5-5 | CASSLVGLASRIYEQYF | TGTGCCAGCAGCTTGGTAGGACTAGCCTCAAGAATATACGAGCAGTACTTC
NA | TRBJ1-5 | many | TRBV7-2 | CASSFGVLTNQPQHF | TGTGCCAGCAGCTTCGGGGTTTTGACCAATCAGCCCCAGCATTTT
NA | TRBJ1-2 | many | TRBV7-9 | CASSLAGFYGYTF | TGTGCCAGCAGCTTAGCGGGTTTCTATGGCTACACCTTC
NA | TRBJ2-1 | NA | TRBV2 | CASGPGGPSYNEQFF | TGTGCCAGTGGCCCGGGCGGGCCCTCCTACAATGAGCAGTTCTTC
NA | TRBJ2-5 | NA | TRBV10-3 | CAISSDVRGQETQYF | TGTGCCATCAGCTCGGATGTCCGGGGCCAAGAGACCCAGTACTTC
NA | TRBJ1-1 | few | TRBV5-1 | CASSSRVVDTEAFF | TGCGCCAGCAGCTCCAGGGTTGTGGACACTGAAGCTTTCTTT
NA | TRBJ2-3 | NA | TRBV20-1 | CSARDGNSAQYF | TGCAGTGCTAGAGATGGAAATAGCGCGCAGTATTTT
TRBD2 | TRBJ2-1 | NA | TRBV10-3 | CAISGELAGLSSYNEQFF | TGTGCCATCAGTGGTGAACTAGCGGGCCTGAGCTCCTACAATGAGCAGTTCTTC
NA | TRBJ2-7 | NA | TRBV5-1 | CASSLEDFTGDSYEQYF | TGCGCCAGCAGCTTGGAAGACTTTACCGGGGACTCCTACGAGCAGTACTTC
TRBD2 | TRBJ2-5 | NA | TRBV7-6 | CASSLAPPRSLAGGQETQYF | TGTGCCAGCAGCTTAGCACCTCCCCGAAGTCTAGCGGGGGGACAAGAGACCCAGTACTTC
TRBD1 | TRBJ2-3 | NA | TRBV2 | CATSIQGIEQEDTQYF | TGTGCCACCTCGATACAGGGGATTGAACAGGAAGATACGCAGTATTTT
NA | TRBJ1-6 | NA | TRBV6-1 | CASTGSPLHF | TGTGCCAGCACGGGCTCACCCCTCCACTTT
NA | TRBJ1-2 | once | TRBV5-6 | CASSAQRETTGFHYGYTF | TGTGCCAGCAGCGCGCAAAGGGAAACGACAGGATTTCACTATGGCTACACCTTC
NA | TRBJ1-1 | NA | TRBV20-1 | CSARPPPGNTEAFF | TGCAGTGCTAGACCCCCTCCGGGGAACACTGAAGCTTTCTTT
NA | TRBJ2-3 | few | TRBV9 | CASSVESSVFTDTQYF | TGTGCCAGCAGCGTAGAATCTAGCGTCTTCACAGATACGCAGTATTTT
NA | TRBJ2-5 | NA | TRBV20-1 | CSALMPGGSLQETQYF | TGCAGTGCCCTGATGCCTGGCGGCTCCCTTCAGGAGACCCAGTACTTC
NA | TRBJ2-5 | NA | TRBV28 | CASSYLTTSYEQYF | TGTGCCAGCAGTTACCTGACGACCTCCTATGAGCAGTACTTC
NA | TRBJ2-7 | many | TRBV29-1 | CSVSGPAYEQYF | TGCAGCGTTTCGGGACCCGCCTACGAGCAGTACTTC
TRBD2 | TRBJ2-5 | few | TRBV20-1 | CSAREVAGGVLQETQYF | TGCAGTGCTAGAGAGGTAGCGGGAGGTGTCCTCCAAGAGACCCAGTACTTC
TRBD1 | TRBJ2-7 | few | TRBV12-3/TRBV12-4 | CASSPVRDRGNEQYF | TGTGCCAGCAGTCCCGTTCGGGACAGGGGCAACGAGCAGTACTTC
NA | TRBJ1-2 | NA | TRBV15 | CATSHTGTGYGYTF | TGTGCCACCAGTCACACCGGGACGGGGTATGGCTACACCTTC
NA | TRBJ2-3 | NA | TRBV20-1 | CSAIGAGSTDTQYF | TGCAGTGCCATCGGGGCAGGGAGCACAGATACGCAGTATTTT
TRBD1 | TRBJ2-4 | few | TRBV7-2 | CASSPDRGLVKNIQYF | TGTGCCAGCAGCCCGGACAGGGGGCTTGTCAAAAACATTCAGTACTTC
NA | TRBJ1-2 | NA | TRBV5-1 | CATSPHGGTDGYTF | TGCGCCACTTCACCTCATGGGGGTACAGATGGCTACACCTTC
NA | TRBJ1-5 | few | TRBV7-2 | CASSLRRIGNQPQHF | TGTGCCAGCAGCTTAAGGCGCATTGGCAATCAGCCCCAGCATTTT
NA | TRBJ2-1 | NA | TRBV20-1 | CSARSGRGQFF | TGCAGTGCGAGGTCCGGCCGGGGGCAGTTCTTC
TRBD1 | TRBJ2-1 | few | TRBV6-5 | CASSYLSSTGNNEQFF | TGTGCCAGCAGTTACCTTTCCTCGACAGGGAACAATGAGCAGTTCTTC
NA | TRBJ1-1 | NA | TRBV6-5 | CASSLRQVGSSEAFF | TGTGCCAGCAGCCTAAGACAGGTCGGAAGCAGTGAAGCTTTCTTT
NA | TRBJ1-1 | few | TRBV2 | CASSVKGLEGTEAFF | TGTGCCAGCAGTGTCAAGGGGCTAGAGGGCACTGAAGCTTTCTTT
NA | TRBJ2-5 | NA | TRBV20-1 | CSARRTPQETQYF | TGCAGTGCTAGAAGGACCCCACAAGAGACCCAGTACTTC
NA | TRBJ2-3 | NA | TRBV7-8 | CASSFGGAGTQYF | TGTGCCAGCAGCTTCGGAGGGGCCGGCACGCAGTATTTT
NA | TRBJ1-2 | NA | TRBV9 | CASSVDDGTNYGYTF | TGTGCCAGCAGCGTAGACGACGGGACTAACTATGGCTACACCTTC
NA | TRBJ2-2 | NA | TRBV24-1 | CATSDPADPYTGELFF | TGTGCCACCAGTGATCCTGCTGACCCGTACACCGGGGAGCTGTTTTTT
TRBD1 | TRBJ2-7 | NA | TRBV27 | CASSLSGDRSYEQYF | TGTGCCAGCAGTTTATCCGGGGACAGATCCTACGAGCAGTACTTC
TRBD2 | TRBJ2-1 | NA | TRBV7-9 | CASSLWREGPGNEQFF | TGTGCCAGCAGCTTATGGCGGGAGGGCCCTGGCAATGAGCAGTTCTTC
NA | TRBJ1-4 | NA | TRBV3-1 | CASSQRPVEKLFF | TGTGCCAGCAGCCAACGGCCAGTGGAAAAACTGTTTTTT
NA | TRBJ2-3 | many | TRBV6-1 | CASSGAADTQYF | TGTGCCAGCAGTGGGGCCGCAGATACGCAGTATTTT
TRBD1 | TRBJ2-7 | many | TRBV27 | CASSLAGGSEQYF | TGTGCCAGCAGTTTGGCAGGGGGCTCCGAGCAGTACTTC
TRBD2 | TRBJ2-1 | NA | TRBV25-1 | CASRPTTSGGSYNEQFF | TGTGCCAGCAGACCCACCACTAGCGGGGGGTCCTACAATGAGCAGTTCTTC
NA | TRBJ2-1 | NA | TRBV10-2 | CASSGRGYDNEQFF | TGCGCCAGCAGCGGCCGAGGTTACGACAATGAGCAGTTCTTC
TRBD1 | TRBJ1-2 | few | TRBV12-3/TRBV12-4 | CASSNNQGDGYTF | TGTGCCAGCAGCAACAATCAGGGGGACGGCTACACCTTC
NA | TRBJ2-7 | NA | TRBV7-2 | CASSLNPPLNEQYF | TGTGCCAGCAGCTTAAACCCGCCCCTAAATGAGCAGTACTTC
NA | TRBJ2-2 | NA | TRBV10-3 | CAISELVGEAGELFF | TGTGCCATCAGTGAGTTGGTGGGGGAGGCCGGGGAGCTGTTTTTT
NA | TRBJ2-1 | few | TRBV5-1 | CASSSGKGGEQFF | TGCGCCAGCAGCTCCGGGAAGGGCGGTGAGCAGTTCTTC
TRBD2 | TRBJ2-1 | few | TRBV4-1 | CASNLGLAGRNEQFF | TGCGCCAGCAACTTGGGACTAGCGGGACGGAATGAGCAGTTCTTC